Shown below are 9 T cell receptor beta chains from a single sample sequenced in a study of blood T cell repertoires in COVID-19 (TCRdb year 2020). Library generation was performed with the immunoSEQ multiplex PCR assay. TCRdb provides this immuneACCESS table in a form limited to in-frame rearrangements. Some clones are lacking; in checked studies, under half of them reflect an unresolved V gene, and why the rest are absent is not known. This sample has about 190,000 clones in its table, and 75% to 90% of those were observed once. Together, the top ten hold approximately 6.5% of the sample. Sample: peripheral blood. Every receptor here comes from a woman in her forties with acute or convalescent COVID-19.

V gene TRBV4-2 combines with J gene TRBJ2-5, with 7 nucleotides matching TRBD2. V shed 0 bases and J 2 bases; nucleotides not matched to a gene: 6. The germline gives CDR1 LGHNA, CDR2 YNFKEQ. This CDR3 region has 16 residues. The CDR3 loop is CASSQDRYGGQETQYF. The CDR3 DNA reads as TGTGCCAGCAGCCAAGATCGCTACGGGGGGCAAGAGACCCAGTACTTC.

V usage is TRBV2 and J usage is TRBJ2-2; TRBD1 aligns across 9 bases. V gave up 6 bases and J gave up 7 bases; unmatched junction bases: 3. The CDR3 is made up of 13 amino acids. CDR1 is SNHLY and CDR2 is FYNNEI in the germline V gene. This chain's CDR3 is CASRQGAGGELFF. CDR3 DNA: TGTGCCAGCAGACAGGGGGCTGGCGGGGAGCTGTTTTTT.

CDR3 DNA: TGTGCCAGCAACTCGGGGGTCCAAGAGACCCAGTACTTC. Its translation is CASNSGVQETQYF. The chain joins TRBV5-4 to TRBJ2-5, with D possibly TRBD2 on 6 matching bases. V shed 6 bases and J shed 1 base, with 10 bases lying between them. This CDR3 comprises 13 residues. Germline CDR1 reads SGHNT; CDR2 reads YYREEE (reference sequence).

A few counts support this clone. The chain recombines TRBV7-9 with TRBJ2-1; 10 bases line up with TRBD2. CDR3 length: 16 amino acids. Germline V gives CDR1 SEHNR, CDR2 FQNEAQ (reference sequence). Losses at the gene ends were 5 bases for V and 9 bases for J; bases not matched to a gene: 13. The CDR3 sequence: CASSPSEREGRSEQFF. Here the CDR3 DNA reads TGTGCCAGCAGCCCCAGCGAGCGGGAGGGTCGGAGTGAGCAGTTCTTC.

The chain carries TRBV5-4 and TRBJ2-7; 7 bases align to TRBD1. The ends lost 0 bases at V and 1 base at J; junction bases unmatched: 4. From germline, CDR1 is SGHNT and CDR2 YYREEE (reference sequence). The CDR3 has 15 amino acids. CDR3 residues: CASSLDGTDSYEQYF. CDR3 DNA sequence: TGTGCCAGCAGCTTGGACGGGACAGATTCCTACGAGCAGTACTTC.

The rearrangement joins TRBV4-1 to TRBJ2-7; TRBD2 matches 13 bases. Germline values: CDR1 MGHRA, CDR2 YSYEKL. The CDR3 runs 15 residues. The V gene end was trimmed by 3 bases and the J gene end by 7 bases; junction bases not matched to a gene: 6. The CDR3 region is CASSQTSGRSREQYF. For the CDR3, the DNA is TGCGCCAGCAGCCAGACTAGCGGGAGGTCCCGTGAGCAGTACTTC.

The V call is TRBV7-9, the J call TRBJ2-3; D may be TRBD1 (5 bases). This CDR3 has 17 amino acids. Trimming left V 2 bases short and J 4 bases short, with 19 bases between. The V gene's germline CDR1 is SEHNR and CDR2 FQNEAQ (reference sequence). CDR3 in amino acids: CASSLYPGRAIADTQYF. CDR3 DNA: TGTGCCAGCAGCTTATACCCGGGCAGGGCCATAGCAGATACGCAGTATTTT.

The chain has TRBV28 and TRBJ1-5; TRBD1 is a possible D gene (5 bases). This CDR3 region has 14 residues. Germline CDR1 MDHEN, CDR2 SYDVKM. Trimming pared 6 bases from V and 2 bases from J, leaving 11 bases between. CDR3 region: CASSPGWGNQPQHF. The CDR3 DNA reads TGTGCCAGCAGCCCAGGGTGGGGCAATCAGCCCCAGCATTTT.

This sequence joins TRBV6-4 and TRBJ1-1; 10 positions agree with TRBD1. Trimming cost V 2 bases and J 4 bases; bases outside gene matches: 1. The CDR3 sequence is 14 residues long. Germline V gene data show CDR1 as MRHNA and CDR2 as SNTAGT. The CDR3 DNA follows: TGTGCCAGCAGTGACGGGACAGGGGTCACTGAAGCTTTCTTT. Translation: CASSDGTGVTEAFF.